Each of the 3 T cell receptor beta chains below was sequenced from the same sample in a study of blood T cell repertoires in COVID-19. Produced via immunoSEQ multiplex PCR; TCRdb's table is partial and in-frame only. The data contain fewer than 300,000 clones, 91% of them singletons. Specimen: peripheral blood. These receptors came from a woman aged 25 to 39 with COVID-19, enrolled during active disease.

The genes are TRBV24-1 and TRBJ2-3; weak D call: TRBD1 (5 bases). The CDR3 totals 12 residues. Trimming shortened V by 12 bases and J by 0 bases, and 9 bases separated the two germline ends. Germline V gene data show CDR1 as KGHDR and CDR2 as SFDVKD. The CDR3 bases are TGTGCCTCAGCAGGGAGCACAGATACGCAGTATTTT. Protein: CASAGSTDTQYF.

The chain combines TRBV7-9 with TRBJ1-3; D unresolved. Germline-derived CDR1 and CDR2 are SEHNR and FQNEAQ (reference sequence). The V end was cut by 3 bases, the J end by 4 bases, with 7 bases between. This CDR3 comprises 13 residues. CDR3 DNA sequence: TGTGCCAGCAGCTTTTACTCCGGAAACACCATATATTTT. Its protein is CASSFYSGNTIYF.

Only one count was recorded for this clone. Mismatch with germline at one junction end may stem from a read error. Other DNA sequences in the sample encode the same CDR3. CDR3 in amino acids: CASSWTGDEQYF. CDR3 sequence (DNA): TGTGCCAGCAGTTGGACAGGGGACGAACAGTACTTC. The genes are TRBV28 and TRBJ2-7; TRBD1 agrees at 9 bases. CDR3 length equals 12 residues. From germline, CDR1 is MDHEN and CDR2 SYDVKM.